These T cell receptor beta chains were read from a single sample in a study of regulatory T cells in long-lasting Graves disease. TCRdb fed the multiplex PCR reads into MiXCR, producing one record per CDR3 protein. The sample holds a few hundred thousand distinct CDR3 sequences, over 15% seen once. This same sample was also taken into another study, of T cells in Graves' hyperthyroidism and ophthalmopathy.

Sample: peripheral blood mononuclear cells (PBMCs), taken at new diagnosis, from a patient treated with antithyroid drugs. These receptors came from a man aged 40-49 years with Graves disease. CDR3s include the opening cysteine and the closing phenylalanine or tryptophan. The D gene is left open where the match is weak. Clone sizes are given selectively: once, few, many, or a class where the clone is expanded.

TRBV20-1	TRBJ2-1	many	TRBD2	CSARPLAGYENEQFF	TGCAGTGCTAGACCGCTAGCGGGGTATGAAAATGAGCAGTTCTTC
TRBV5-1	TRBJ2-1	NA	TRBD2	CASSFSRLAGNEQFF	TGCGCCAGCAGCTTTTCGCGGCTAGCGGGCAATGAGCAGTTCTTC
TRBV20-1	TRBJ2-3	many	NA	CSAIPLASGTDTQYF	TGCAGTGCTATACCCCTGGCTAGCGGCACAGATACGCAGTATTTT
TRBV5-1	TRBJ2-5	many	NA	CASSLYLAEGETQYF	TGCGCCAGCAGCTTGTACTTGGCTGAGGGGGAGACCCAGTACTTC
TRBV12-3/TRBV12-4	TRBJ2-6	few	NA	CASAFSSGANVLAF	TGTGCCAGCGCCTTTAGCTCTGGGGCCAACGTCCTGGCTTTC
TRBV4-1	TRBJ2-5	many	NA	CASSQGASGGGYQETQYF	TGCGCCAGCAGCCAAGGGGCCTCCGGCGGGGGCTATCAAGAGACCCAGTACTTC
TRBV4-2	TRBJ2-5	many	NA	CASSQGRLDQETQYF	TGTGCCAGCAGCCAAGGGAGACTAGACCAAGAGACCCAGTACTTC
TRBV5-6	TRBJ1-4	many	NA	CASSLAQDEKLFF	TGTGCCAGCAGCTTGGCGCAGGATGAAAAACTGTTTTTT
TRBV10-3	TRBJ2-1	few	TRBD2	CATASGGAYEQFF	TGTGCCACGGCTAGCGGGGGGGCCTATGAGCAGTTCTTC
TRBV7-6	TRBJ2-6	many	NA	CASSPIFSGANVLTF	TGTGCCAGCAGCCCTATTTTCTCTGGGGCCAACGTCCTGACTTTC
TRBV2	TRBJ1-1	many	NA	CASSTDRGTEAFF	TGTGCCAGCAGCACGGACCGGGGCACTGAAGCTTTCTTT
TRBV7-8	TRBJ2-2	many	NA	CASRLGANTGELFF	TGTGCCAGCAGACTGGGGGCGAACACCGGGGAGCTGTTTTTT
TRBV20-1	TRBJ2-7	many	TRBD1	CSGRDRDYEQYF	TGCAGTGGTCGGGACAGGGACTACGAGCAGTACTTC
TRBV11-2	TRBJ2-5	few	TRBD1	CASRPRTGKGETQYF	TGTGCCAGCAGACCCCGGACAGGGAAAGGGGAGACCCAGTACTTC
TRBV18	TRBJ2-2	NA	NA	CASSGLQVRTGELFF	TGTGCCAGCTCAGGGCTGCAGGTCCGCACCGGGGAGCTGTTTTTT
TRBV6-2/TRBV6-3	TRBJ2-7	many	TRBD2	CASSYSRTSGHYEQYF	TGTGCCAGCAGTTACTCTCGGACTAGCGGACACTACGAGCAGTACTTC
TRBV27	TRBJ1-5	few	TRBD1	CASSPRQGYFQPQHF	TGTGCCAGCAGTCCCCGACAGGGGTATTTCCAGCCCCAGCATTTT
TRBV5-1	TRBJ2-1	many	NA	CASSKTFGGTSYNEQFF	TGCGCCAGCAGCAAAACGTTTGGGGGTACCTCATACAATGAGCAGTTCTTC
TRBV4-2	TRBJ1-5	many	NA	CASSRESWSNQPQHF	TGTGCCAGCAGCCGCGAGTCGTGGAGCAATCAGCCCCAGCATTTT
TRBV2	TRBJ1-5	many	NA	CASSFQGNQPQHF	TGTGCCAGCAGCTTTCAGGGCAATCAGCCCCAGCATTTT
TRBV5-8	TRBJ1-5	few	NA	CASSLEQGGQPQHF	TGTGCCAGCAGCTTGGAGCAGGGAGGCCAGCCCCAGCATTTT
TRBV11-3	TRBJ2-3	many	NA	CASSPTGADTQYF	TGTGCCAGCAGTCCGACTGGGGCAGATACGCAGTATTTT
TRBV7-6	TRBJ2-3	many	NA	CASSLTRVSTDTQYF	TGTGCCAGCAGCTTAACGCGAGTTTCCACAGATACGCAGTATTTT
TRBV6-1	TRBJ2-7	many	TRBD1	CASRHYSGQVLVYEQYF	TGTGCCAGCAGACACTACTCTGGACAGGTCCTTGTCTACGAGCAGTACTTC
TRBV18	TRBJ1-3	few	NA	CASSPPGRSGNTIYF	TGTGCCAGCTCACCCCCCGGGCGCTCCGGAAACACCATATATTTT
TRBV18	TRBJ2-1	NA	NA	CASSPSAGQINEQFF	TGTGCCAGCTCACCTTCGGCGGGGCAGATCAATGAGCAGTTCTTC
TRBV4-1	TRBJ1-1	many	NA	CASSPIQGRSNTEAFF	TGCGCCAGCAGCCCTATACAGGGCCGGTCGAACACTGAAGCTTTCTTT
TRBV29-1	TRBJ1-4	NA	NA	CSAKTGLREKLFF	TGCAGCGCTAAAACAGGGCTACGTGAAAAACTGTTTTTT
TRBV5-1	TRBJ2-7	many	TRBD1	CASSAYRGSYEQYF	TGCGCCAGCAGCGCCTACAGGGGGTCCTACGAGCAGTACTTC
TRBV5-5	TRBJ1-2	NA	NA	CASSLRWGLQRANYGYTF	TGTGCCAGCAGCTTGAGATGGGGGCTACAGAGAGCTAACTATGGCTACACCTTC
TRBV20-1	TRBJ1-1	many	NA	CSAQPLNTEAFF	TGCAGTGCTCAACCTTTGAACACTGAAGCTTTCTTT
TRBV6-1	TRBJ2-3	many	NA	CASSEIVQRLTDTQYF	TGTGCCAGCAGTGAGATCGTCCAGCGCCTCACAGATACGCAGTATTTT
TRBV6-1	TRBJ1-4	many	NA	CASGLIRQATNEKLFF	TGTGCCAGCGGACTAATAAGACAGGCAACTAATGAAAAACTGTTTTTT
TRBV12-3/TRBV12-4	TRBJ1-6	few	NA	CASSLRGDGALHF	TGTGCCAGCAGTTTAAGGGGGGACGGGGCCCTCCACTTT
TRBV9	TRBJ2-1	NA	NA	CASSGTGTSSYNEQFF	TGTGCCAGCAGCGGTACAGGGACCAGCTCCTACAATGAGCAGTTCTTC